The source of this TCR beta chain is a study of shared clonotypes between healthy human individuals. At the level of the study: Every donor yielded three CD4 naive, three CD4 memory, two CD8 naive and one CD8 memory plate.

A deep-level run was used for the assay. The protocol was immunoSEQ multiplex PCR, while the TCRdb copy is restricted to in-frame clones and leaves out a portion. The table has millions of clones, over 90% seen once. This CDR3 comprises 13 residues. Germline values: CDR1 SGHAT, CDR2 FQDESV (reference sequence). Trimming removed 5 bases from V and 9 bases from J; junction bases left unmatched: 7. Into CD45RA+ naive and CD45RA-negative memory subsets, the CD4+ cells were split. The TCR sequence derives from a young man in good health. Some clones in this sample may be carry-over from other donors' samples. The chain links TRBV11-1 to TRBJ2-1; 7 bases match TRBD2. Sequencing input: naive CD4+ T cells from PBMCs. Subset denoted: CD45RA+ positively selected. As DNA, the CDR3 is TGTGCCAGCAGCCCCCCAACTAGCGTTGAGCAGTTCTTC. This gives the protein CASSPPTSVEQFF.